This TCR beta chain originates from a study of shared clonotypes between healthy human individuals. Whole-study findings and limits: Sorted-subset samples were not fully sequenced, rarefaction indicated. Larger estimated richness was generally seen in naive subsets than in memory subsets.

The CDR3 consists of 17 residues. Germline CDR1 reads LGHNA; CDR2 reads YNFKEQ. J gave up 5 bases and V 4 bases, and 11 bases lay outside the gene matches. A split of CD4+ cells into CD45RA+ naive and CD45RA-negative memory subsets was performed. A word on this clone: Antigen specificity is unknown.

Generated by immunoSEQ multiplex PCR, the TCRdb table keeps only in-frame clones and is missing some. The sample lists 2,500,000 or so clones; 93% were seen once. The chain is built from TRBV4-2 and TRBJ2-5, with 12 bases aligning to TRBD2. The specimen was naive CD4+ T cells from PBMCs. The sample's subset: CD45RA+ positively selected. The origin of this receptor is a man between 18 and 35 years old in good health. Some clones in this sample may be carry-over from other donors' samples. The CDR3: CASSPELAGGPWETQYF. CDR3 nucleotides: TGTGCCAGCAGCCCGGAGCTAGCGGGAGGGCCTTGGGAGACCCAGTACTTC.